A selection of T cell receptor beta chains follows, all from one sample in a study of cytomegalovirus exposure and HLA in healthy donors. Clones were read by immunoSEQ multiplex PCR, and TCRdb kept only the in-frame ones, dropping some. Here the sample spans about 170,000 clones, 86% being singletons. Material: PBMCs. These receptors came from a woman in her 30s in good health and CMV-seronegative. Both conserved end residues are part of each CDR3. Each record gives: V gene, D gene, J gene, clone size, CDR3 protein, CDR3 DNA. A D gene is named only where the DNA matches it firmly. A clone size is listed for some rows: how often the clone was seen (once, few, many), or a class if it is expanded.

>TRBV6-1|TRBD2|TRBJ2-3|.
CASLERGGQTDTQYF
TGTGCCAGTCTTGAACGGGGGGGGCAGACAGATACGCAGTATTTT
>TRBV15|.|TRBJ2-4|.
CATSFQSSGGPKNIQYF
TGTGCCACCAGCTTCCAATCTTCCGGTGGTCCCAAAAACATTCAGTACTTC
>TRBV5-6|.|TRBJ2-1|.
CASSFFMAEQIDPYNEQFF
TGTGCCAGCAGCTTTTTTATGGCGGAGCAGATAGACCCTTACAATGAGCAGTTCTTC
>TRBV4-3|TRBD1|TRBJ1-2|.
CASSQAKQGAYGYTF
TGCGCCAGCAGCCAAGCTAAACAGGGGGCCTATGGCTACACCTTC
>TRBV4-1|.|TRBJ2-1|.
CASSQDGTPMGNEQFF
TGCGCCAGCAGCCAAGATGGGACTCCCATGGGGAATGAGCAGTTCTTC
>TRBV7-2|TRBD2|TRBJ2-7|.
CASSLGTGLTSGGNEQYF
TGTGCCAGCAGCTTAGGGACAGGGTTGACTAGCGGGGGAAACGAGCAGTACTTC
>TRBV5-1|.|TRBJ2-1|.
CASSLGGYNEQFF
TGCGCCAGCAGCTTGGGAGGCTACAATGAGCAGTTCTTC
>TRBV6-5|.|TRBJ1-1|.
CASNNGGRAFF
TGTGCCAGCAATAACGGGGGCAGAGCTTTCTTT
>TRBV6-5|.|TRBJ1-4|.
CASSYSTASTNEKLFF
TGTGCCAGCAGTTACTCGACAGCTTCAACTAATGAAAAACTGTTTTTT
>TRBV5-1|TRBD2|TRBJ2-1|.
CASSSGTSASSYNEQFF
TGCGCCAGCAGCTCGGGGACTAGCGCGAGCTCCTACAATGAGCAGTTCTTC
>TRBV2|.|TRBJ1-4|.
CASSEPATATNEKLFF
TGTGCCAGCAGTGAACCAGCTACAGCAACTAATGAAAAACTGTTTTTT
>TRBV4-3|TRBD1|TRBJ1-2|.
CASSAGGRGYTF
TGCGCCAGCAGCGCAGGGGGCCGAGGCTACACCTTC
>TRBV15|TRBD2|TRBJ2-1|.
CATSISGRVLNEQFF
TGTGCCACCAGCATTTCAGGGAGGGTATTAAATGAGCAGTTCTTC
>TRBV4-3|.|TRBJ1-1|.
CASSQDRGRGAEAFF
TGCGCCAGCAGCCAAGATAGGGGAAGAGGCGCTGAAGCTTTCTTT
>TRBV28|TRBD2|TRBJ2-1|.
CASSKSSGGSYNEQFF
TGTGCCAGCAGTAAGTCTAGCGGGGGCTCCTACAATGAGCAGTTCTTC
>TRBV28|TRBD1|TRBJ1-1|.
CASSLGTGANTEAFF
TGTGCCAGCAGTTTAGGGACAGGGGCGAACACTGAAGCTTTCTTT
>TRBV4-3|.|TRBJ2-7|.
CASSQDGATGFYEQYF
TGCGCCAGCAGCCAAGATGGAGCAACCGGGTTCTACGAGCAGTACTTC
>TRBV10-3|.|TRBJ1-6|few
CAISDMGQAYNSPLHF
TGTGCCATCAGTGATATGGGACAAGCCTATAATTCACCCCTCCACTTT
>TRBV5-1|TRBD1|TRBJ2-7|.
CASSRDRSHYEQYF
TGCGCCAGCAGCCGGGACAGGTCACACTACGAGCAGTACTTC
>TRBV15|.|TRBJ1-5|.
CATSRIAGTVNQPQHF
TGTGCCACCAGCAGAATCGCAGGGACCGTAAATCAGCCCCAGCATTTT
>TRBV4-2|.|TRBJ2-2|.
CASSQVYGELFF
TGTGCCAGCAGCCAAGTGTACGGGGAGCTGTTTTTT
>TRBV6-1|.|TRBJ2-1|.
CASSEKRTVGVNEQFF
TGTGCCAGCAGTGAGAAGAGGACAGTCGGCGTCAATGAGCAGTTCTTC
>TRBV27|.|TRBJ2-7|.
CASSVIPGAAYEQYF
TGTGCCAGCAGTGTCATTCCCGGGGCGGCCTACGAGCAGTACTTC
>TRBV27|TRBD1|TRBJ1-6|.
CASSLGRGTGNSPLHF
TGTGCCAGCAGTTTGGGCAGGGGGACGGGTAATTCACCCCTCCACTTT
>TRBV29-1|.|TRBJ2-1|.
CSVENNPSEQFF
TGCAGCGTTGAGAACAACCCCAGTGAGCAGTTCTTC
>TRBV7-2|.|TRBJ2-1|.
CASSTDGNNEQFF
TGTGCCAGCAGCACAGACGGAAACAATGAGCAGTTCTTC
>TRBV28|.|TRBJ1-1|.
CASSYGGNTEAFF
TGTGCCAGCAGCTACGGGGGGAACACTGAAGCTTTCTTT
>TRBV7-2|.|TRBJ1-5|.
CASSLDPSRNQPQHF
TGTGCCAGCAGCTTAGATCCGAGCCGCAATCAGCCCCAGCATTTT
>TRBV19|.|TRBJ1-5|.
CASRGVNQPQHF
TGTGCCAGTAGGGGCGTAAATCAGCCCCAGCATTTT
>TRBV30|TRBD2|TRBJ2-3|.
CAWSPGLAGGTDTQYF
TGTGCCTGGAGTCCCGGACTAGCGGGAGGGACAGATACGCAGTATTTT
>TRBV7-9|.|TRBJ1-5|.
CASSPGRGDQPQHF
TGTGCCAGCAGCCCGGGACGGGGTGATCAGCCCCAGCATTTT
>TRBV5-1|.|TRBJ2-2|.
CASSLDGTGELFF
TGCGCCAGCAGCTTGGACGGAACCGGGGAGCTGTTTTTT
>TRBV10-3|TRBD2|TRBJ2-1|.
CATAGGIYNEQFF
TGTGCCACCGCGGGGGGGATATACAATGAGCAGTTCTTC
>TRBV19|.|TRBJ1-5|.
CASSISGHFNQPQHF
TGTGCCAGTAGTATTTCAGGACACTTCAATCAGCCCCAGCATTTT
>TRBV5-4|TRBD2|TRBJ2-1|.
CASSAGVVAGGHNEQFF
TGTGCCAGCAGTGCTGGCGTTGTAGCGGGAGGGCACAATGAGCAGTTCTTC
>TRBV7-6|TRBD1|TRBJ1-2|once
CASSLERSGGRAKDGYTF
TGTGCCAGCAGCTTAGAACGATCAGGGGGCAGGGCCAAGGATGGCTACACCTTC
>TRBV19|.|TRBJ1-2|.
CASSIAGDGYTF
TGTGCCAGTAGTATTGCAGGGGATGGCTACACCTTC
>TRBV11-1|.|TRBJ2-5|.
CASSPSGVQETQYF
TGTGCCAGCAGCCCGTCGGGGGTTCAAGAGACCCAGTACTTC
>TRBV4-2|TRBD1|TRBJ1-2|.
CASSHQPGGQPKAGYTF
TGTGCCAGCAGCCACCAACCAGGGGGACAGCCCAAGGCGGGCTACACCTTC
>TRBV27|.|TRBJ2-1|.
CASSQYNEQFF
TGTGCCAGCAGTCAGTACAATGAGCAGTTCTTC